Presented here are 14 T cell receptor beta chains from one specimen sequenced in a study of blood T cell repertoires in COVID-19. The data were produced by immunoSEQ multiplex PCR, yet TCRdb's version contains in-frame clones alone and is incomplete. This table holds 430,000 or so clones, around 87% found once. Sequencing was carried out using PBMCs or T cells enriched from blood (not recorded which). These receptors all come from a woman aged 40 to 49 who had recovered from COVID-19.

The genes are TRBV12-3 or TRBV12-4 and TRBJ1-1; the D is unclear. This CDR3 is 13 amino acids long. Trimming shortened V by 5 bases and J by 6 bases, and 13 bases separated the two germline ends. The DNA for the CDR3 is TGTGCCAGCAGTCAGACCCCGGGGTCTGAAGCTTTCTTT. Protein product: CASSQTPGSEAFF.

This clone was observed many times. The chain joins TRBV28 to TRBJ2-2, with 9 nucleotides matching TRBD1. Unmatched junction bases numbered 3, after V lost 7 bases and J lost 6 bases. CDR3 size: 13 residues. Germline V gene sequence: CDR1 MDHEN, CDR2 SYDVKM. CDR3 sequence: CASTDRGSGELFF. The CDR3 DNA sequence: TGTGCCAGCACCGACAGGGGGTCCGGGGAGCTGTTTTTT.

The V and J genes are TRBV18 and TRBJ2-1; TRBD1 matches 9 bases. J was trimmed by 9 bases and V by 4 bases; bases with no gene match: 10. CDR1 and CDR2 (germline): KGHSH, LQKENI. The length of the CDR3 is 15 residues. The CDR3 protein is CASSQYRDREGEQFF. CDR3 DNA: TGTGCCAGCTCACAGTACCGGGACAGGGAGGGTGAGCAGTTCTTC.

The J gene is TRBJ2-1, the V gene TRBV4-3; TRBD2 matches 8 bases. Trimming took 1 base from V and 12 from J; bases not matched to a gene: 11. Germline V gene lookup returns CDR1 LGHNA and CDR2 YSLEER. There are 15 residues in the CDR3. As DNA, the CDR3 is TGCGCCAGCAGCCAAGCGCGTCTTACTAGCGGTGGGCAGTTCTTC. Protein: CASSQARLTSGGQFF.

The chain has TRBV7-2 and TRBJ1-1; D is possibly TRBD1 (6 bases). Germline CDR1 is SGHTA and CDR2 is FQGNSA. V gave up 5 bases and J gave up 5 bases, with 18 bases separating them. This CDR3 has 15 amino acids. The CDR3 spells CASSAPAGAGTEAFF. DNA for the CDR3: TGTGCCAGCAGCGCCCCGGCAGGGGCAGGGACTGAAGCTTTCTTT.

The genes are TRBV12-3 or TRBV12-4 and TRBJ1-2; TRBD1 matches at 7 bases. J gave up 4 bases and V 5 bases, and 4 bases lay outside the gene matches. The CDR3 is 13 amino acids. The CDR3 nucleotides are TGTGCCAGCAGTATAGGGGGCGGCTATGGCTACACCTTC. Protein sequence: CASSIGGGYGYTF.

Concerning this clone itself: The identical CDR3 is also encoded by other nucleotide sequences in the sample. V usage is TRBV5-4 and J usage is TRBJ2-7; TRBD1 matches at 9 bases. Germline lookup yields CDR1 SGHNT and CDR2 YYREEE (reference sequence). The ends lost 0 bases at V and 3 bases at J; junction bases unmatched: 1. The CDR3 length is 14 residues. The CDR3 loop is CASSLAGQGYEQYF. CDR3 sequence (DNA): TGTGCCAGCAGCTTGGCGGGACAGGGCTACGAGCAGTACTTC.

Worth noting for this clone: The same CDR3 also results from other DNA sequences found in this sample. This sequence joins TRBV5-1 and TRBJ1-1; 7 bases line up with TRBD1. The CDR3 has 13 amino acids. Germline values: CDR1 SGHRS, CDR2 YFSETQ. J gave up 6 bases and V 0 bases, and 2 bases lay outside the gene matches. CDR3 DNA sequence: TGCGCCAGCAGCTTGGCCGGGACAGCTGAAGCTTTCTTT. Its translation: CASSLAGTAEAFF.

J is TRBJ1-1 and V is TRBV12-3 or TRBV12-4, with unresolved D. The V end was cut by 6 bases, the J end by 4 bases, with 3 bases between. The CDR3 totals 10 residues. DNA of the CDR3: TGTGCCAGCAGCATCACTGAAGCTTTCTTT. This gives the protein CASSITEAFF.

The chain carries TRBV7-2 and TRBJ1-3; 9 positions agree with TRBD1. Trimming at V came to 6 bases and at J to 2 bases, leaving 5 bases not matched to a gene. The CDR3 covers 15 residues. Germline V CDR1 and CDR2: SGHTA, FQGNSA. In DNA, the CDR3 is TGTGCCAGCAGTTTCACAGGGGGCACTGGAAACACCATATATTTT. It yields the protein CASSFTGGTGNTIYF.

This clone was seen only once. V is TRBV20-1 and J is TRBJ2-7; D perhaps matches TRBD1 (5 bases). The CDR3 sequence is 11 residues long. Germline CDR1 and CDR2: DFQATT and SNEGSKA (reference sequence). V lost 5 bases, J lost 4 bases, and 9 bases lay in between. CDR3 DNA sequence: TGCAGTGCTCCGAAGGGGTACGAGCAGTACTTC. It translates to CSAPKGYEQYF.

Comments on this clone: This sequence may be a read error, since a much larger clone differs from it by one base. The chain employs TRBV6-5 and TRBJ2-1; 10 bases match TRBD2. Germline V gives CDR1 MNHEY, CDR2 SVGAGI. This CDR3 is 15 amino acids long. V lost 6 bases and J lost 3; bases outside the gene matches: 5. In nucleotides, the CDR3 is TGTGCCAGCAGCCTCGGACTAGCGGACTACAATGAGCAGTTCTTC. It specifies CASSLGLADYNEQFF.

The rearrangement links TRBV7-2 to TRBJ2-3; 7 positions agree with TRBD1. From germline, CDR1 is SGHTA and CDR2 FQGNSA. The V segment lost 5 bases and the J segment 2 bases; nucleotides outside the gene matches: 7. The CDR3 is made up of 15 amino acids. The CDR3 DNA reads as TGTGCCAGCAGCCAGCTGGGACAGTTCACAGATACGCAGTATTTT. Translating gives CASSQLGQFTDTQYF.

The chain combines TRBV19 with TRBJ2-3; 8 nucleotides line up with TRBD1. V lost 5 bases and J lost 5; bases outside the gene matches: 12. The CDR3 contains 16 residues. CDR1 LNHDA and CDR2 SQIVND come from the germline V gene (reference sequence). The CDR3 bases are TGTGCCAGTAGTCATGCATTGTCGACAGGGGAAGATACGCAGTATTTT. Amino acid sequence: CASSHALSTGEDTQYF.